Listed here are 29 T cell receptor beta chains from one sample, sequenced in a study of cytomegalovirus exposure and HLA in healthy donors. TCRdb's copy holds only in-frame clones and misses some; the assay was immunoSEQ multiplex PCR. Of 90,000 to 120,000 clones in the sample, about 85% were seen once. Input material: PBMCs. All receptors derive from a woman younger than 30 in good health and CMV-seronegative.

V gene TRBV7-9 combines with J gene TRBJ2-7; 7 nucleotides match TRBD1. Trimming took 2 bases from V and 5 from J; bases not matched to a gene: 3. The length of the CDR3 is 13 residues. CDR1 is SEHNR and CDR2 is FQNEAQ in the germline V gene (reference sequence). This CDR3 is CASSLITGDEQYF. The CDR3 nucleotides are TGTGCCAGCAGCTTAATTACAGGGGACGAGCAGTACTTC.

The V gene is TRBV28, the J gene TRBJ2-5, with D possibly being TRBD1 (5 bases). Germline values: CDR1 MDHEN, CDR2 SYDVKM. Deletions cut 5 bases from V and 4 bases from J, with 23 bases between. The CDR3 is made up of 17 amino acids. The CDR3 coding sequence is TGTGCCAGCAGTCAACAGGTTCTCCAGCGAAAATTAGAGACCCAGTACTTC. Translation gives CASSQQVLQRKLETQYF.

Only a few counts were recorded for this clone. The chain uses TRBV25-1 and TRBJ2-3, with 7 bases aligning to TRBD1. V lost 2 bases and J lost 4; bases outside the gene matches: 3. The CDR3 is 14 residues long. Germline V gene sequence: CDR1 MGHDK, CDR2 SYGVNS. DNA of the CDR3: TGTGCCAGCAGTGAAACAGGGGCTTCAGATACGCAGTATTTT. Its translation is CASSETGASDTQYF.

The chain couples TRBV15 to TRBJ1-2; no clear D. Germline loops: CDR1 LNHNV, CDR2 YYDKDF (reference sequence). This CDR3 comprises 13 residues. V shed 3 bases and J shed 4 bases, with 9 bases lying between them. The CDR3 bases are TGTGCCACCAGCAGCAGGTCACCCTATGGCTACACCTTC. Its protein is CATSSRSPYGYTF.

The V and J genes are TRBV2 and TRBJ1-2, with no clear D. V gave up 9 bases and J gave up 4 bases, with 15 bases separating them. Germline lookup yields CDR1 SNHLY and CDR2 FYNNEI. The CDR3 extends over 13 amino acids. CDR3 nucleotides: TGTGCCAGTCGGCTGGCGGAGTCCTATGGCTACACCTTC. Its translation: CASRLAESYGYTF.

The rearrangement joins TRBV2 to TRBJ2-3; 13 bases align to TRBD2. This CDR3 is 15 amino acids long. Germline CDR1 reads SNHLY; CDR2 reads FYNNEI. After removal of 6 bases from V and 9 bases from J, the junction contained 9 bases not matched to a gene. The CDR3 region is CASRGTSGAAGTQYF. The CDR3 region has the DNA TGTGCCAGCAGGGGGACTAGCGGGGCGGCCGGGACGCAGTATTTT.

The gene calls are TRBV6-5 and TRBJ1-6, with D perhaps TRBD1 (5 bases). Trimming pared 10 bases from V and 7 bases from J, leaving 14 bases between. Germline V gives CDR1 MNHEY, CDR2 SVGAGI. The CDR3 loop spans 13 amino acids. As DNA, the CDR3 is TGTGCCACCGCGGTCCAGGGAAATTCACCCCTCCACTTT. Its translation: CATAVQGNSPLHF.

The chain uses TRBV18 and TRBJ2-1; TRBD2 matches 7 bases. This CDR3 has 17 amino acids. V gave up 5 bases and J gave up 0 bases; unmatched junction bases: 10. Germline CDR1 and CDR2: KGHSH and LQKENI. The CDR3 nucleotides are TGTGCCAGCTCAAGTGAAGCGGGGCCGAGCTCCTACAATGAGCAGTTCTTC. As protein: CASSSEAGPSSYNEQFF.

The CDR3 bases are TGCGCCAGCAGCTTGGTGTACAGGGGAAACTATGGCTACACCTTC. Its translation is CASSLVYRGNYGYTF. The chain employs TRBV5-1 and TRBJ1-2; 7 nucleotides agree with TRBD1. Germline CDR1 is SGHRS and CDR2 is YFSETQ. After removal of 0 bases from V and 2 bases from J, the junction contained 4 bases not matched to a gene. The CDR3 sequence is 15 residues long.

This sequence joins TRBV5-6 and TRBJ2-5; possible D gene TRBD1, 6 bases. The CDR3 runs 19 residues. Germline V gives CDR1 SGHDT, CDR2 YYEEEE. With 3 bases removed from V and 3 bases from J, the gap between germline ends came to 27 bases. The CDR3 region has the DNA TGTGCCAGCAGCTCCACAATTGGGGAAGCGGACAGATACAAAGAGACCCAGTACTTC. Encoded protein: CASSSTIGEADRYKETQYF.

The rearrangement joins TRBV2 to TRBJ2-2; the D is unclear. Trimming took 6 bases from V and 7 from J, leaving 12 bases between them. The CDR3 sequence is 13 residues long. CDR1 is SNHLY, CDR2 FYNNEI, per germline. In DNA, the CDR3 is TGTGCCAGCAGCTCGACCGAGGACGGGGAGCTGTTTTTT. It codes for CASSSTEDGELFF.

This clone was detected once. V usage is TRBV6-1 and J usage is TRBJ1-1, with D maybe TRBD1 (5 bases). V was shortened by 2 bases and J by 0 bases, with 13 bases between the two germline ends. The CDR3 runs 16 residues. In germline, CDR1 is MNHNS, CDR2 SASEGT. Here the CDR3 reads CASSEWVTDLNTEAFF. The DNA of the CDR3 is TGTGCCAGCAGTGAATGGGTGACAGATTTGAACACTGAAGCTTTCTTT.

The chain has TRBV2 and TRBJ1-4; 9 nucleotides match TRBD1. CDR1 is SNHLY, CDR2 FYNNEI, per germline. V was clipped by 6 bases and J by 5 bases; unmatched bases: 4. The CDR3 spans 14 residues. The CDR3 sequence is CASSVDRGNEKLFF. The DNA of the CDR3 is TGTGCCAGCAGCGTGGACAGGGGAAATGAAAAACTGTTTTTT.

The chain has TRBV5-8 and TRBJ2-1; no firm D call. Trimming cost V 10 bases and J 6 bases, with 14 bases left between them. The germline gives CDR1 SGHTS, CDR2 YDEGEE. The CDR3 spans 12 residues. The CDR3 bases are TGTGCCCCCCCCAGGCCGCGCAATGAGCAGTTCTTC. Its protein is CAPPRPRNEQFF.

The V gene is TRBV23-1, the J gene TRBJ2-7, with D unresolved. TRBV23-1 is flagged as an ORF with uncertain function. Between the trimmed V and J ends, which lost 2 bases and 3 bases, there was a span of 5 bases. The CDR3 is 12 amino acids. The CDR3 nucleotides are TGCGCCAGCAGTCAAACTTTCTACGAGCAGTACTTC. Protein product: CASSQTFYEQYF.

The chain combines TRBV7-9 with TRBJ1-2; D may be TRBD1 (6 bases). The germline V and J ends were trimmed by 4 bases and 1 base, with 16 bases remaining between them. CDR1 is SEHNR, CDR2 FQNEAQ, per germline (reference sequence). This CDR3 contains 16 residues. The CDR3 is CASSSRDTRFNYGYTF. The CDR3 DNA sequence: TGTGCCAGCAGCTCAAGGGACACTCGTTTTAACTATGGCTACACCTTC.

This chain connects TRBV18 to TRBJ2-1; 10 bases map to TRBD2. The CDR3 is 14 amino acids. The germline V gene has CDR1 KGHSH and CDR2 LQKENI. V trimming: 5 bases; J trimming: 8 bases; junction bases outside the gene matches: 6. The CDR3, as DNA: TGTGCCAGCTCAATCAGCGGGGGGGCCGATGAGCAGTTCTTC. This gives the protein CASSISGGADEQFF.

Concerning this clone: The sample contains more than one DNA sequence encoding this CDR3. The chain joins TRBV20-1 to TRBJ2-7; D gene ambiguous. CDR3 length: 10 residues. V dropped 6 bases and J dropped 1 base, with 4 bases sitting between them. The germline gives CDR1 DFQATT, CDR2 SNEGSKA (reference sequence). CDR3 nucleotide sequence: TGCAGTGCCCGTTCCTACGAGCAGTACTTC. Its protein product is CSARSYEQYF.

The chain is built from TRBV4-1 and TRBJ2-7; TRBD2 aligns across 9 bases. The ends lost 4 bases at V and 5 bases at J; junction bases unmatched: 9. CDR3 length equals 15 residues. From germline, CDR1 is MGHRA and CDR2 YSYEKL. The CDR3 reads CASSRMLAGTNEQYF. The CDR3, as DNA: TGCGCCAGCAGCCGGATGCTAGCGGGGACGAACGAGCAGTACTTC.

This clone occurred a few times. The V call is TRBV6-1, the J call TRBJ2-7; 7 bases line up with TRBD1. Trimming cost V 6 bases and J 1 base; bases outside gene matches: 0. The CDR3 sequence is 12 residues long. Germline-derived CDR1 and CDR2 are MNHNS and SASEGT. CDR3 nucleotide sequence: TGTGCCAGCAGGACAGGGTCCTACGAGCAGTACTTC. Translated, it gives CASRTGSYEQYF.

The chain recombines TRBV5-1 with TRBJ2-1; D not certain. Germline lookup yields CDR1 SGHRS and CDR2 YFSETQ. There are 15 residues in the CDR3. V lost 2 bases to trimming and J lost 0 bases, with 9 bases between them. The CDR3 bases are TGCGCCAGCAGCTTTGACTCTAGCTCCTACAATGAGCAGTTCTTC. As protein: CASSFDSSSYNEQFF.

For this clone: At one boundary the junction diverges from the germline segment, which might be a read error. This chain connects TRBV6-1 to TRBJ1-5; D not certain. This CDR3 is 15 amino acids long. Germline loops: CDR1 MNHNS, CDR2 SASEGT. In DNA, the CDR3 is TGTGCCAGCCTGGCAGAACATACTAGCTATCAGCCCCAGCATTTT. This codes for CASLAEHTSYQPQHF.

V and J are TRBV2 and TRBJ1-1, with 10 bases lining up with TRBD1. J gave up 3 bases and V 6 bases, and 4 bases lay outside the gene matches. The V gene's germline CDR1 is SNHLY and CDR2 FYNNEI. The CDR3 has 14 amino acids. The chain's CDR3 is CASRTGGAYTEAFF. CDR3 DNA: TGTGCCAGCAGGACAGGGGGCGCTTACACTGAAGCTTTCTTT.

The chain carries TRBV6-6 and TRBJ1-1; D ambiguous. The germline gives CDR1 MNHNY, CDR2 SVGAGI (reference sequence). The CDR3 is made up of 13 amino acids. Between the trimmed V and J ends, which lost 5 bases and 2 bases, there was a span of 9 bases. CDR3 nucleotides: TGTGCCAGCAGTACAGATAAAAACACTGAAGCTTTCTTT. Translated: CASSTDKNTEAFF.

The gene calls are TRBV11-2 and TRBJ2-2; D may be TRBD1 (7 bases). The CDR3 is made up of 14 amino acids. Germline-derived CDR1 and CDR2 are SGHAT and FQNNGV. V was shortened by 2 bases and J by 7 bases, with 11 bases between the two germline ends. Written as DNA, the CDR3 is TGTGCCAGCAGCTTACACCAGGGGGGCGGGGAGCTGTTTTTT. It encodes CASSLHQGGGELFF.

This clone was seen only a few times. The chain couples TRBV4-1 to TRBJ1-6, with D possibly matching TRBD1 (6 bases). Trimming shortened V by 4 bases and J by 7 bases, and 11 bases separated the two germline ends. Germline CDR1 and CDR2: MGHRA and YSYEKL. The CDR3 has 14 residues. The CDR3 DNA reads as TGCGCCAGCAGCCCCGGGACAACAAATTCACCCCTCCACTTT. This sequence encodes CASSPGTTNSPLHF.

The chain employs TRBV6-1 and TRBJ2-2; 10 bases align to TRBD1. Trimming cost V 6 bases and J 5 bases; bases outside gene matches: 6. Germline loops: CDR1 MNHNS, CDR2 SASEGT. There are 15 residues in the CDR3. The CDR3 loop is CASSAGTGDTGELFF. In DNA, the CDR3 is TGTGCCAGCAGCGCCGGGACAGGGGATACCGGGGAGCTGTTTTTT.

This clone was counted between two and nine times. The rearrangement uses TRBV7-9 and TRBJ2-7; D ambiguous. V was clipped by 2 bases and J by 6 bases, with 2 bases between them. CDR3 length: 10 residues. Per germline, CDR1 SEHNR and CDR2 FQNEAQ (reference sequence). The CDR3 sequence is CASSLREQYF. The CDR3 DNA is TGTGCCAGCAGCTTACGCGAGCAGTACTTC. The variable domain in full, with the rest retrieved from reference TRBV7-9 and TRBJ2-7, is DTGVSQNPRHKITKRGQNVTFRCDPISEHNRLYWYRQTLGQGPEFLTYFQNEAQLEKSRLLSDRFSAERPKGSFSTLEIQRTEQGDSAMYLCASSLREQYFGPGTRLTVT.

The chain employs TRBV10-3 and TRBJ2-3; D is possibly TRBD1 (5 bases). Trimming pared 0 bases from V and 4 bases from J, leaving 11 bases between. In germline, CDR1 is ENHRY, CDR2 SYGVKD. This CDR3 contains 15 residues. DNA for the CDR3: TGTGCCATCAGTGAGTCAGGGTTCAGGGCAGATACGCAGTATTTT. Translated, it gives CAISESGFRADTQYF.